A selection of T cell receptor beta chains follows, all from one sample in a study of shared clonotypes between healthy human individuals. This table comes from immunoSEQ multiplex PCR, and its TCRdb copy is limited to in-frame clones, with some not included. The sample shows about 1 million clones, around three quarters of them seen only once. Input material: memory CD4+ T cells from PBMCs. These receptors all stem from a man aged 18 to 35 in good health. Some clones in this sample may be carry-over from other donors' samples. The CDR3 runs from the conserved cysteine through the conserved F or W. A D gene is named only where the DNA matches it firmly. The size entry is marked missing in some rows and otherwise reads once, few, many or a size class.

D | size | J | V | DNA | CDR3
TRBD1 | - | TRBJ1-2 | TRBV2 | TGTGCCAGCAGTGAAGCGCTTCCAGGACAGGGGAGGCTTCGGATAGCCTTC | CASSEALPGQGRLRIAF
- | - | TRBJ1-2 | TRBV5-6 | TGTGCCAGCCAAATAGGATCTTGGGGCTACACCTTC | CASQIGSWGYTF
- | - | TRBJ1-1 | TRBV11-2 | TGTGCCAGCAGCTTAGGGAACTACGGGGGAGCTTTCTTT | CASSLGNYGGAFF
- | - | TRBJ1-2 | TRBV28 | TGTGCCAGCAGTCGACCGGTAAACTATGGCTACACCTTC | CASSRPVNYGYTF
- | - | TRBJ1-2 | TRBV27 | TGTGCCAGCAGTTTAAGTGGCCCCCCGGGGGCCTATGGCTACACCTTC | CASSLSGPPGAYGYTF
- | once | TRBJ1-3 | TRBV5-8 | TGTGCCAGCAGCTGGACGGCTGCCTTCTCTGGAAACACCATATATTTT | CASSWTAAFSGNTIYF
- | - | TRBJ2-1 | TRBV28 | TGTGCCAGCTCCCAGGGGGGTACCCTTGCCTACAATGAGCAGTTCTTC | CASSQGGTLAYNEQFF
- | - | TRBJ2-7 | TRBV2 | TGTGCCAGCAGTGACACATCCTACAAGGACGAGCAGTACTTC | CASSDTSYKDEQYF
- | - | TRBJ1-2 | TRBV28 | TGTGCCAGCAGTTTGATAACAGGTGGGGGCCTGAACTATGGCTACACCTTC | CASSLITGGGLNYGYTF
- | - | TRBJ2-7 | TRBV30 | TGTGCCTGGAGCGAACAGGGCTACGAGCAGTACTTC | CAWSEQGYEQYF
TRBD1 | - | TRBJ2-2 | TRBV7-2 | TGTGCCAGCAGCTTGACAGGGGGCGCCACCGGGGAGCTGTTTTTT | CASSLTGGATGELFF
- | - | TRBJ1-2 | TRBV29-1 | TGCAGCGCCCAGGGGTTTAACTATGGCTACACCTTC | CSAQGFNYGYTF
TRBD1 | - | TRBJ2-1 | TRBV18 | TGTGCCAGCTCACCAGAGACAGGGGGACTTAATGAGCAGTTCTTC | CASSPETGGLNEQFF
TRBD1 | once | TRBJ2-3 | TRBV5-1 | TGCGCCAGCAGCAGGGGGACAGCTTCAAAGTCCACAGATACGCAGTATTTT | CASSRGTASKSTDTQYF
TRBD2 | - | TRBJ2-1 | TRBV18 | TGTGCCAGCTCACCTGGGACTAGCTCTGGGGGGATATACAATGAGCAGTTCTTC | CASSPGTSSGGIYNEQFF
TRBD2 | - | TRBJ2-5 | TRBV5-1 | TGCGCCAGCAAACGACTAGCGGGAGACCGGGAGACCCAGTACTTC | CASKRLAGDRETQYF
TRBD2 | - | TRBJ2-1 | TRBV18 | TGTGCCAGCTCACCACTGGGACTAGCGGGAGTAAATGAGCAGTTCTTC | CASSPLGLAGVNEQFF
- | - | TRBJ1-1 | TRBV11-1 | TGTGCCAGCAGTCCTACTACGGGGTTGCGAGCTTTCTTT | CASSPTTGLRAFF
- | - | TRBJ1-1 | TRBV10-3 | TGTGCCATCAGGGACGGACTGAACACTGAAGCTTTCTTT | CAIRDGLNTEAFF
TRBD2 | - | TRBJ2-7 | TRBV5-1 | TGCGCCAGCACGGTGGCTAGCGGCTACGAGCAGTACTTC | CASTVASGYEQYF
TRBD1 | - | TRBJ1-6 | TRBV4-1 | TGCGCCAGCAGCCCAGACAGGGCTAATTCACCCCTCCACTTT | CASSPDRANSPLHF
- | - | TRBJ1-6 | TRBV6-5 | TGTGCCAGCAGCCCTACGATTGAGGTCCCCCTCCACTTT | CASSPTIEVPLHF
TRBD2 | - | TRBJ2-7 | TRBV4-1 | TGCGCCAGCAGCCCCCTCCTAGCGGGAGGCTGGATGACCTACGAGCAGTACTTC | CASSPLLAGGWMTYEQYF
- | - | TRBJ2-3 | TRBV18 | TGTGCCAGCTCAGCAGGGGAGAGGGGCGCAGATACGCAGTATTTT | CASSAGERGADTQYF
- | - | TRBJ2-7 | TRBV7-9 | TGTGCCAGCAGCCACGTCGGGACAACTGGGGTCGAGCAGTACTTC | CASSHVGTTGVEQYF
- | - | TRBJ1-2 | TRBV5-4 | TGTGCCAGCAGCCCCGGGGGCGTACACTATGGCTACACCTTC | CASSPGGVHYGYTF
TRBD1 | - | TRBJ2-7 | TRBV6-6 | TGTGCCAGCAGCCCCCTCGGACAGGGGGCCTACGAGCAGTACTTC | CASSPLGQGAYEQYF